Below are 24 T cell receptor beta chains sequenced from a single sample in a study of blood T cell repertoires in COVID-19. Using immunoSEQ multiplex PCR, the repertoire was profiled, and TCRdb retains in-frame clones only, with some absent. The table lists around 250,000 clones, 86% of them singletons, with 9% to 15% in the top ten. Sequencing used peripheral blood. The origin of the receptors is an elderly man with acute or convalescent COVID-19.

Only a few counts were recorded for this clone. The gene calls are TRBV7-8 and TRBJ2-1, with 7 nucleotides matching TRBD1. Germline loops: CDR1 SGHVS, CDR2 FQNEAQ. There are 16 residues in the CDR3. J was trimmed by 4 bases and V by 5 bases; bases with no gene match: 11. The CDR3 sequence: CASSLTRGGGYNEQFF. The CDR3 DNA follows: TGTGCCAGCAGCCTCACAAGAGGGGGCGGTTACAATGAGCAGTTCTTC.

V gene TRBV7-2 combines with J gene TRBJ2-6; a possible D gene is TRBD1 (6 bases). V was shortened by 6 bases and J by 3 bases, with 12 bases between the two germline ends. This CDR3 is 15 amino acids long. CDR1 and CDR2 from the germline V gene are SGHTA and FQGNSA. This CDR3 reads CASSTGSVGANVLTF. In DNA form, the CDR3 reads TGTGCCAGCAGTACAGGGTCCGTTGGGGCCAACGTCCTGACTTTC.

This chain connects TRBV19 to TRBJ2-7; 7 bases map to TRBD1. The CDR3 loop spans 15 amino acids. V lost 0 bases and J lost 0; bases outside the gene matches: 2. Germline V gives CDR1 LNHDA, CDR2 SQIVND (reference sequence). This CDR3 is CASSIEQGISYEQYF. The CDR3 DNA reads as TGTGCCAGTAGTATAGAACAGGGGATCTCCTACGAGCAGTACTTC.

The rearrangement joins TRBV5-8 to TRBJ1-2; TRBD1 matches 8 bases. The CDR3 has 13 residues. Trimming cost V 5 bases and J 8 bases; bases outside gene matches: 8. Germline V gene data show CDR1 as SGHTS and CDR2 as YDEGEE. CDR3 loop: CASSYGQGRGYTF. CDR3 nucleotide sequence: TGTGCCAGCAGTTACGGACAGGGAAGGGGCTACACCTTC.

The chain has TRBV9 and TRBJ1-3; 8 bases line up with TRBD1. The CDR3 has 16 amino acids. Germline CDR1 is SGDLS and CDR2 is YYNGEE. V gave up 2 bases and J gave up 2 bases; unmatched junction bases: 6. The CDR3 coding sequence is TGTGCCAGCAGCGTGAGTGGACAGGGCACTGGAAACACCATATATTTT. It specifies CASSVSGQGTGNTIYF. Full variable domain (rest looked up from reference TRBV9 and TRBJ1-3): DSGVTQTPKHLITATGQRVTLRCSPRSGDLSVYWYQQSLDQGLQFLIQYYNGEERAKGNILERFSAQQFPDLHSELNLSSLELGDSALYFCASSVSGQGTGNTIYFGEGSWLTVV.

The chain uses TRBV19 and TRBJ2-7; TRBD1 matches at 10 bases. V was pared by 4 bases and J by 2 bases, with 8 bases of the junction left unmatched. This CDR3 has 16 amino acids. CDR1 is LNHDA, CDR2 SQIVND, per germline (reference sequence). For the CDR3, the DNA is TGTGCCAGTAGTACACGGACAGGGGGTAGGACCTACGAGCAGTACTTC. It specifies CASSTRTGGRTYEQYF.

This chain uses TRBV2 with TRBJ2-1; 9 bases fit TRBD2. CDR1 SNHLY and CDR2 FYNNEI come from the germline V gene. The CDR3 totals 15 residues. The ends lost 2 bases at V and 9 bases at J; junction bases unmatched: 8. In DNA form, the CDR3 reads TGTGCCAGCAGTGAATATGCGGGAGGGCTCAGTGAGCAGTTCTTC. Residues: CASSEYAGGLSEQFF.

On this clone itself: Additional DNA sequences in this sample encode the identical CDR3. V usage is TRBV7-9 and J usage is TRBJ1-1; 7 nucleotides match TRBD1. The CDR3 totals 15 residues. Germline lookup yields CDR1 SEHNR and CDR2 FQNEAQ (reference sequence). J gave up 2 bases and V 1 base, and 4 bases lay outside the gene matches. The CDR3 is CASSLEGTVNTEAFF. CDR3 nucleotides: TGTGCCAGCAGCTTAGAAGGGACAGTCAACACTGAAGCTTTCTTT.

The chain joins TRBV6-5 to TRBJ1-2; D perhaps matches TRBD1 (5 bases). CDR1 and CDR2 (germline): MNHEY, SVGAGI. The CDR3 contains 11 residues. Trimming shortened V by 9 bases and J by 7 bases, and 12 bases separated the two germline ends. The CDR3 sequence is CASSQGSGYTF. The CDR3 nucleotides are TGTGCCAGTTCTCAGGGTTCTGGCTACACCTTC.

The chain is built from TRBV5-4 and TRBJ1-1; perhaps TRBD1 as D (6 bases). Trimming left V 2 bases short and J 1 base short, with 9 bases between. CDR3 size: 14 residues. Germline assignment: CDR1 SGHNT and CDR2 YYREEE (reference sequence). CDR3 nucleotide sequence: TGTGCCAGCAGCTTTGGGACACAGAACACTGAAGCTTTCTTT. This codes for CASSFGTQNTEAFF. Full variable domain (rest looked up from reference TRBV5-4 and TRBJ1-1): ETGVTQSPTHLIKTRGQQVTLRCSSQSGHNTVSWYQQALGQGPQFIFQYYREEENGRGNFPPRFSGLQFPNYSSELNVNALELDDSALYLCASSFGTQNTEAFFGQGTRLTVV.

The CDR3 coding sequence is TGTGCCAGCAGCTTAGCAGGGACAGGGGGGATCGGAAACACCATATATTTT. Translating it yields CASSLAGTGGIGNTIYF. J is TRBJ1-3 and V is TRBV7-2; TRBD1 aligns across 11 bases. V was clipped by 0 bases and J by 4 bases; unmatched bases: 5. Per the germline V gene, CDR1 is SGHTA and CDR2 is FQGNSA. CDR3 length: 17 residues. The full variable domain, in which reference TRBV7-2 and TRBJ1-3 provide the parts outside the CDR3, is GAGVSQSPSNKVTEKGKDVELRCDPISGHTALYWYRQSLGQGLEFLIYFQGNSAPDKSGLPSDRFSAERTGGSVSTLTIQRTQQEDSAVYLCASSLAGTGGIGNTIYFGEGSWLTVV.

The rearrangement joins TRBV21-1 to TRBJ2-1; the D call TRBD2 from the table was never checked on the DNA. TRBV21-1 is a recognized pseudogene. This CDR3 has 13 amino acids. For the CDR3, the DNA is TGTGCCAGCATCTTCCTCTTACCGGAGACGGTGTTCTTC. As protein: CASIFLLPETVFF.

DNA of the CDR3: TGTGCCAGCAGCGTAGCGGGGGAGGGTTCACCCCTCCACTTT. Protein: CASSVAGEGSPLHF. The V call is TRBV9, the J call TRBJ1-6; D is perhaps TRBD1 (5 bases). Germline CDR1 reads SGDLS; CDR2 reads YYNGEE. V lost 0 bases and J lost 9, with 10 bases in between. The CDR3 loop spans 14 amino acids. Full variable domain (remainder filled in from reference TRBV9 and TRBJ1-6): DSGVTQTPKHLITATGQRVTLRCSPRSGDLSVYWYQQSLDQGLQFLIQYYNGEERAKGNILERFSAQQFPDLHSELNLSSLELGDSALYFCASSVAGEGSPLHFGNGTRLTVT.

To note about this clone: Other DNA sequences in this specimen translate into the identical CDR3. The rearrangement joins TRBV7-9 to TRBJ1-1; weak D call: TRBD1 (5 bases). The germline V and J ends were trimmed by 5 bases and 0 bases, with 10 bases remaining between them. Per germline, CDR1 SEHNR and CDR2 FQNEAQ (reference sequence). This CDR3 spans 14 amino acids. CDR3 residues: CASSLGTVNTEAFF. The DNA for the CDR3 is TGTGCCAGCAGCCTTGGGACTGTGAACACTGAAGCTTTCTTT.

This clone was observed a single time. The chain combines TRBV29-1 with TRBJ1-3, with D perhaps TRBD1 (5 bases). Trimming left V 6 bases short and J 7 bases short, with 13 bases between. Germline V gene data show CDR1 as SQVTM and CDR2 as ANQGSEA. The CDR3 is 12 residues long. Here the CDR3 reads CSVGGNRNTIYF. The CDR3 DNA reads TGCAGCGTGGGGGGGAACAGGAACACCATATATTTT.

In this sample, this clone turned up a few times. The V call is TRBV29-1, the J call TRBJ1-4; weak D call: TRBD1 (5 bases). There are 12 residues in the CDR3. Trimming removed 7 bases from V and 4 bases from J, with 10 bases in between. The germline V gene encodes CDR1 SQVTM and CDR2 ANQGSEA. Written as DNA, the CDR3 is TGCAGCGGGGGGGTAGTTAATGAAAAACTGTTTTTT. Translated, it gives CSGGVVNEKLFF.

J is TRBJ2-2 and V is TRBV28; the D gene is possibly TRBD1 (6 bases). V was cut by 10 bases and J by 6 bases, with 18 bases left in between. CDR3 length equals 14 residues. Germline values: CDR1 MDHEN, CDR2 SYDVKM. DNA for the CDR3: TGTGCCACCCTCAGACAGGTCAGGGCCGGGGAGCTGTTTTTT. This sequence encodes CATLRQVRAGELFF.

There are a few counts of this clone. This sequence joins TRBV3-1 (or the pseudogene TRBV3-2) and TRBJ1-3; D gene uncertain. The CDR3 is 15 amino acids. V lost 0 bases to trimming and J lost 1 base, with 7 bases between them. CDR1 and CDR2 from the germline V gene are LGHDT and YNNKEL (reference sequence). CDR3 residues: CASSQEQLSGNTIYF. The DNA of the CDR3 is TGTGCCAGCAGCCAAGAACAGTTATCTGGAAACACCATATATTTT.

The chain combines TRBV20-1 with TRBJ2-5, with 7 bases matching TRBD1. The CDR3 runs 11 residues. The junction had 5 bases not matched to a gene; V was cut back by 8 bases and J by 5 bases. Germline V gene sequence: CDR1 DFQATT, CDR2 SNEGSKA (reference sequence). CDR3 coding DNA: TGCAGTACAGGGGATCGGGAGACCCAGTACTTC. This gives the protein CSTGDRETQYF.

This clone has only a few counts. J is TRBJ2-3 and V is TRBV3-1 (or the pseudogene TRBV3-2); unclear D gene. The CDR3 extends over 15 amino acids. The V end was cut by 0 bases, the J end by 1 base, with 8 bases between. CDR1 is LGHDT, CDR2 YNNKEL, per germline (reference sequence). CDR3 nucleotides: TGTGCCAGCAGCCAAGATCTAGAGGGCACAGATACGCAGTATTTT. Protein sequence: CASSQDLEGTDTQYF.

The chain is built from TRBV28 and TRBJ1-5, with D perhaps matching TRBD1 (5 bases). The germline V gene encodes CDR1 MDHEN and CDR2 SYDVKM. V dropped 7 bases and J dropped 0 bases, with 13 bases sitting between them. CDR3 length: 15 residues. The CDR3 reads CASKQGMNSNQPQHF. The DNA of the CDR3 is TGTGCCAGCAAGCAGGGAATGAATAGCAATCAGCCCCAGCATTTT.

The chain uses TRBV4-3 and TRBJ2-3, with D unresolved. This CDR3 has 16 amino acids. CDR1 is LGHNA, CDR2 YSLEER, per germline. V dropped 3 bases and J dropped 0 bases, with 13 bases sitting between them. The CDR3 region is CASSQGVLTSTDTQYF. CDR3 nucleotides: TGCGCCAGCAGCCAGGGCGTCTTAACTAGCACAGATACGCAGTATTTT.

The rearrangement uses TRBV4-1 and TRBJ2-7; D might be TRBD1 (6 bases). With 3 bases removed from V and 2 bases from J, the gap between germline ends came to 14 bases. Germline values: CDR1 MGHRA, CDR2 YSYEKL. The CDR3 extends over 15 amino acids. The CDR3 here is CASSQAGTLTYEQYF. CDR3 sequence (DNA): TGCGCCAGCAGCCAGGCCGGGACACTTACCTACGAGCAGTACTTC.

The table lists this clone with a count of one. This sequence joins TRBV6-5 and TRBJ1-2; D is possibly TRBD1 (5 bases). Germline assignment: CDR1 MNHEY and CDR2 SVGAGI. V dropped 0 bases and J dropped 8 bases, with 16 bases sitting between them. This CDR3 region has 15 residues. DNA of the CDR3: TGTGCCAGCAGTTACTCGATAGGTCAGGGAAGGGGCTACACCTTC. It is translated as CASSYSIGQGRGYTF.